This T cell receptor beta chain comes out of a study of blood T cell repertoires in COVID-19. This clone was observed a few times. CDR3 size: 15 residues. Germline-derived CDR1 and CDR2 are GTSNPN and SVGIG (reference sequence). Trimming cost V 4 bases and J 2 bases; bases outside gene matches: 11. The method was immunoSEQ multiplex PCR; TCRdb's version includes in-frame clones alone and lacks a portion of them. Of over 400,000 clones detected, 70% to 90% appear once; the ten largest clones hold more than 3%. Input material: peripheral blood. The V gene is TRBV30, the J gene TRBJ2-7; 7 bases fit TRBD2. The receptor's source is a human donor in a cohort sampled during active COVID-19. CDR3 in DNA: TGTGCCTGGAAAGCGGGGCTAGCGCCACCCTACGAGCAGTACTTC. Translated: CAWKAGLAPPYEQYF.